The source of this T cell receptor beta chain is a study of T cell responses to AZD1222 COVID-19 vaccine (dated by TCRdb to about 2021). Regarding the complete study: A total of under 250 trial participants underwent TCR sequencing, of whom 207 had received two doses of AZD1222 and about 25 had received two doses of the MenACWY control vaccine. Trial participants were enrolled by age into subgroups of 18-55, 56-69 and 70-plus years, and roughly 160, 29 and 62 TCR-sequenced participants, respectively, were included in these subgroups.

The trim is 3 bases for V and 4 bases for J, with a gap of 12 bases between the germline ends. As encoded in the germline V gene (reference sequence), CDR1 is LNHDA while CDR2 is SQIVND. Inclusive of the bounding cysteine and phenylalanine, the CDR3 is 14 residues long. Only the CDR3 portion is preserved as DNA: 42 bases, with reading frame beginning at the first base. The CDR3 regions of human TCRbeta chains were analyzed by immunosequencing. As for how the authors treated the data: TCRs in the repertoires were compared against a reference library of SARS-CoV-2-specific TCRs that had been generated with the MIRA antigen-specificity platform. Breadth was defined as the fraction of unique TCRs that were SARS-CoV-2-associated. Depth was defined as the fraction of total T cells that were SARS-CoV-2-associated. Using the MIRA data, every spike-specific TCR was mapped to the spike region that the TCR reacted to and assigned to either a CD4 or a CD8 class. Log10-transformed breadth and depth values were compared by one-way ANOVA with Sidak's multiple comparisons tests. Held by TCRdb, this immuneACCESS table contains in-frame sequences only and omits some clones. Under half of the omission traces to an unresolved V gene where checked; the cause of the rest is unknown. That table furnishes V, J and clone size, whereas the DNA furnished D and trimming. In this sample the table shows 170,000 or so clones, 85% to 95% of which occur a single time. Under 1.1% of the sample is held by the ten biggest clonotypes.

Notes on this clone: Its antigen remains undetermined. No much larger clone exists at a distance of one base, and base qualities are not known.

The sample's time point label is to be understood as: about 28 days (+/-7) after the second vaccine dose. According to the study, the label for this sample's treatment or condition signals: meningococcal conjugate vaccine given as trial control. Samples from vaccinated people were obtained from the UK trials COV001 and COV002, which included a single-blind randomized controlled phase 2/3 trial of AZD1222 (ChAdOx1 nCoV-19) in healthy adults. Trial participant PBMC samples were collected at day 0 and day 28 after the second dose for TCRbeta chain sequencing. Study-wide findings and limitations: A significant rise in spike-specific TCR breadth and depth was observed after two AZD1222 doses relative to day 0 and relative to MenACWY recipients. Nearly half of unique spike-specific TCRs reportedly recognized epitopes outside regions mutated in the B.1.351 and B.1.1.7 variants. Conclusions about previously exposed vaccinees are limited because only five to seven AZD1222 recipients were SARS-CoV-2 seropositive at baseline. In the small 56-69-year group, the increase in depth fell short of significance, most likely because of low power. The vaccine-associated CD4 TCRs covered the entire spike protein, and the dominant responses fell in regions 160-218 and 743-854. Participants were mostly white British, with more females than males. The authors suggested clonal diversity may have been underestimated. Because no samples from the day 14 peak response were available, repertoires could be characterized only after the peak T cell response.

The clonotype comes from an adult who received the MenACWY meningococcal vaccine as a control. The rearrangement joined TRBV19 to TRBJ1-2; no D gene call is confident. Sequenced here: peripheral blood, sampled 28 days after the second dose of the MenACWY control vaccine. The sequenced DNA is TGTGCCAGTAGTATTGGACCGCTTTCCTATGGCTACACCTTC. It encodes CASSIGPLSYGYTF.